This T cell receptor (beta chain) comes out of a study of T cell responses to AZD1222 COVID-19 vaccine. Study-wide results and caveats: The donors showed a predominance of white British ancestry and of females, with possible underestimation of clonal diversity. CD4 TCRs covered the whole spike, strongest at regions 160-218 and 743-854.

Concerning this clone itself: Its specificity is unknown.

Second-dose groups at about 4 or about 12 weeks were pooled. Method: immunoSEQ multiplex PCR; TCRdb's copy keeps in-frame clones and lacks some. The repertoire holds 75,000 to 90,000 clones, with about 92% as singletons. The germline gives CDR1 DFQATT, CDR2 SNEGSKA (reference sequence). The CDR3 has 13 amino acids. The V gene lost 3 bases and the J gene lost 3 bases, with 11 bases spanning the gap. This sample comprised peripheral blood, obtained 28 days after the second AZD1222 dose. The chain employs TRBV20-1 and TRBJ1-2; D is ambiguous. The TCR was taken from an adult who received the AZD1222 COVID-19 vaccine. The CDR3: CSASTAGDYGYTF. Here the CDR3 DNA reads TGCAGTGCTAGTACTGCCGGGGACTATGGCTACACCTTC.